These 32 T cell receptor beta chains were all obtained from the same sample, sequenced in a study of cytomegalovirus exposure and HLA in healthy donors. Primers for the PCR totalled 60 Vbeta and 13 Jbeta. TCRdb's copy holds only in-frame clones and misses some; the assay was immunoSEQ multiplex PCR. This table has about 130,000 clones, around 80% appearing once. Sequencing input: PBMCs. These receptors came from a female donor in good health and CMV-seronegative.

The chain recombines TRBV5-6 with TRBJ2-7, with no clear D. Between the trimmed V and J ends, which lost 0 bases and 2 bases, there was a span of 12 bases. The CDR3 runs to 15 residues. Germline CDR1 reads SGHDT; CDR2 reads YYEEEE. The DNA for the CDR3 is TGTGCCAGCAGCTTGGGACACCTAAGAACCTACGAGCAGTACTTC. Protein: CASSLGHLRTYEQYF.

This clone was counted between two and nine times. The rearrangement uses TRBV5-1 and TRBJ2-1; 8 nucleotides match TRBD1. The CDR3 has 15 residues. Trimming took 4 bases from V and 1 from J; bases not matched to a gene: 4. Germline lookup yields CDR1 SGHRS and CDR2 YFSETQ. CDR3 sequence reads: CASSNGQGSYNEQFF. CDR3 nucleotides: TGCGCCAGCAGCAATGGACAGGGATCCTACAATGAGCAGTTCTTC.

This rearrangement joins TRBV19 to TRBJ1-1; TRBD1 agrees at 7 bases. The CDR3 is 15 amino acids. The germline V gene encodes CDR1 LNHDA and CDR2 SQIVND (reference sequence). V gave up 6 bases and J gave up 7 bases; unmatched junction bases: 14. CDR3: CASRKLRDRSFEAFF. Written as DNA, the CDR3 is TGTGCCAGTAGAAAACTCCGGGACAGATCTTTTGAAGCTTTCTTT.

This chain uses TRBV2 with TRBJ2-7, with D possibly matching TRBD2 (7 bases). The V end was cut by 4 bases, the J end by 3 bases, with 16 bases between. The CDR3 contains 15 residues. CDR1 and CDR2 (germline): SNHLY, FYNNEI. The CDR3 spells CASSGRGAGIYEQYF. The CDR3, as DNA: TGTGCCAGCAGTGGACGGGGGGCAGGGATCTACGAGCAGTACTTC.

The chain links TRBV5-1 to TRBJ2-2; D possibly corresponds to TRBD2 (5 bases). The germline V gene has CDR1 SGHRS and CDR2 YFSETQ. CDR3 length: 16 amino acids. V dropped 6 bases and J dropped 0 bases, with 15 bases sitting between them. This chain's CDR3 is CASIEGALSNTGELFF. In nucleotides, the CDR3 is TGCGCCAGCATCGAGGGAGCGCTATCGAACACCGGGGAGCTGTTTTTT.

The chain couples TRBV5-8 to TRBJ2-7; D not certain. Germline CDR1 is SGHTS and CDR2 is YDEGEE. The V end lost 0 bases, the J end lost 2 bases, and 6 bases lay between the germline ends. This CDR3 is built from 13 residues. CDR3 amino acids: CASSLAGTYEQYF. CDR3 sequence (DNA): TGTGCCAGCAGCTTGGCAGGAACCTACGAGCAGTACTTC.

The V and J genes are TRBV5-1 and TRBJ2-7; D is undetermined. This CDR3 has 14 amino acids. Germline V gene data show CDR1 as SGHRS and CDR2 as YFSETQ. V was trimmed by 3 bases and J by 4 bases, leaving 14 bases between them. As DNA, the CDR3 is TGCGCCAGCAGCTCCTTGGGCAGAGTATACGAGCAGTACTTC. Amino acid sequence: CASSSLGRVYEQYF.

V is TRBV4-2 and J is TRBJ2-2; perhaps TRBD2 as D (6 bases). In germline, CDR1 is LGHNA, CDR2 YNFKEQ. V lost 2 bases and J 0 bases, leaving 7 bases between the germline ends. The CDR3 consists of 15 residues. The CDR3 bases are TGTGCCAGCAGCCAAAGACTAGCGAACACCGGGGAGCTGTTTTTT. Protein product: CASSQRLANTGELFF.

As for this clone: Within the sample, other DNA sequences also encode this same CDR3. The gene calls are TRBV7-3 and TRBJ1-1; D is perhaps TRBD1 (6 bases). This CDR3 is 13 amino acids long. The ends were cut back, 3 bases at V and 1 base at J, with 6 bases in the middle. Germline values: CDR1 SGHTA, CDR2 FQGTGA. CDR3 sequence (DNA): TGTGCCAGCAGCTTGGGACAGAACACTGAAGCTTTCTTT. It specifies CASSLGQNTEAFF.

V gene TRBV27 combines with J gene TRBJ2-7; 10 bases are shared with TRBD2. The V and J ends lost 7 bases and 5 bases, in that order; junction bases with no gene match: 8. CDR3 length: 14 amino acids. The germline V gene encodes CDR1 MNHEY and CDR2 SMNVEV (reference sequence). DNA for the CDR3: TGTGCCAGCAAACCTAGCGGGAGTCGGCACGAGCAGTACTTC. Translated, it gives CASKPSGSRHEQYF.

This chain connects TRBV5-1 to TRBJ2-2, with TRBD2 matching over 12 bases. V gave up 5 bases and J gave up 4 bases; unmatched junction bases: 18. The CDR3 covers 20 residues. Germline V gene data show CDR1 as SGHRS and CDR2 as YFSETQ. CDR3 in amino acids: CASRSSPSTSGRRITGELFF. CDR3 in DNA: TGCGCCAGCAGGTCCTCCCCCTCGACTAGCGGGAGACGCATCACCGGGGAGCTGTTTTTT.

The V gene is TRBV19, the J gene TRBJ1-5; TRBD1 is a possible D gene (6 bases). This CDR3 region has 13 residues. Per the germline V gene, CDR1 is LNHDA and CDR2 is SQIVND (reference sequence). V lost 10 bases and J lost 3, with 13 bases in between. The CDR3 DNA reads TGTGCCACCCGACAGGTATACAATCAGCCCCAGCATTTT. This encodes CATRQVYNQPQHF.

CDR3 sequence reads: CASSQEPGNYSPLHF. CDR3 bases: TGCGCCAGCAGCCAAGAGCCCGGGAACTATTCACCCCTCCACTTT. The chain uses TRBV4-1 and TRBJ1-6; the D is unclear. Trimming removed 0 bases at V and 8 bases at J, with 11 bases between. Germline CDR1 and CDR2: MGHRA and YSYEKL. The CDR3 loop spans 15 amino acids.

The rearrangement uses TRBV4-2 and TRBJ2-7, with TRBD2 identical over 7 bases. Germline V gene data show CDR1 as LGHNA and CDR2 as YNFKEQ. J lost 3 bases, V lost 2 bases, and 16 bases had no gene match. This CDR3 has 18 amino acids. The CDR3 region has the DNA TGTGCCAGCAGCCAAACGAGGTGGGAGGGAACCTCCTTCTACGAGCAGTACTTC. The encoded protein is CASSQTRWEGTSFYEQYF.

The CDR3 DNA follows: TGTGCCAGTAGTGCCGGGACAGGCCCGACCTACGAGCAGTACTTC. Protein sequence: CASSAGTGPTYEQYF. The genes are TRBV19 and TRBJ2-7; 8 nucleotides align to TRBD1. Germline CDR1 and CDR2: LNHDA and SQIVND (reference sequence). Trimming cost V 5 bases and J 2 bases; bases outside gene matches: 8. CDR3 length: 15 residues.

The gene calls are TRBV9 and TRBJ1-3; D may be TRBD1 (6 bases). Germline CDR1 reads SGDLS; CDR2 reads YYNGEE. The V and J ends lost 0 bases and 0 bases respectively, with 16 bases between them. The CDR3 is 18 amino acids. CDR3 coding DNA: TGTGCCAGCAGCGTAGCCCTACCAGGACAGAACTCTGGAAACACCATATATTTT. Its protein is CASSVALPGQNSGNTIYF.

This CDR3 is CASSLGLAGGLHNEQFF. CDR3 coding DNA: TGTGCCAGCAGCCTCGGACTAGCGGGAGGGCTACACAATGAGCAGTTCTTC. V usage is TRBV7-7 and J usage is TRBJ2-1, with TRBD2 identical over 15 bases. With 5 bases clipped from V and 5 bases from J, the junction kept 7 bases outside the gene matches. This CDR3 has 17 amino acids. CDR1 and CDR2 from the germline V gene are SSHAT and FNYEAQ (reference sequence). The full variable domain, in which reference TRBV7-7 and TRBJ2-1 provide the parts outside the CDR3, is GAGVSQSPRYKVTKRGQDVTLRCDPISSHATLYWYQQALGQGPEFLTYFNYEAQPDKSGLPSDRFSAERPEGSISTLTIQRTEQRDSAMYRCASSLGLAGGLHNEQFFGPGTRLTVL.

This rearrangement joins TRBV11-2 to TRBJ1-6; 7 nucleotides align to TRBD1. The CDR3 is 14 residues long. Germline V gene sequence: CDR1 SGHAT, CDR2 FQNNGV. With V trimmed by 5 bases and J by 10 bases, 8 bases remained unmatched. The CDR3: CASSPSTGRSPLHF. The CDR3 nucleotides are TGTGCCAGCAGCCCATCGACAGGGAGATCACCCCTCCACTTT.

The chain has TRBV6-5 and TRBJ1-1, with 8 nucleotides matching TRBD1. The CDR3 extends over 14 amino acids. Per germline, CDR1 MNHEY and CDR2 SVGAGI. V lost 2 bases to trimming and J lost 4 bases; unmatched junction nucleotides: 3. The CDR3 bases are TGTGCCAGCAGTTACCAGGGGGCGCGCACTGAAGCTTTCTTT. Amino acid sequence: CASSYQGARTEAFF.

V usage is TRBV21-1 and J usage is TRBJ2-7; the table's TRBD1 call for D was not verified on the DNA. TRBV21-1 represents a pseudogene. The CDR3 runs 16 residues. The CDR3 coding sequence is TGTGCCAGCAGCAAGTCCGGACAGCCCCCTTCCTACGAGCAGTACTTC. Protein product: CASSKSGQPPSYEQYF.

The V gene is TRBV30, the J gene TRBJ1-5, with a possible D match to TRBD1 (6 bases). The CDR3 is 14 residues long. CDR1 GTSNPN and CDR2 SVGIG come from the germline V gene (reference sequence). The germline V and J ends were trimmed by 3 bases and 4 bases, with 13 bases remaining between them. The CDR3 DNA reads TGTGCCTGGAGGGGGACATCATTTAATCAGCCCCAGCATTTT. Its translation: CAWRGTSFNQPQHF.

The J gene is TRBJ1-2, the V gene TRBV19; 8 nucleotides match TRBD1. The CDR3 spans 13 residues. Germline CDR1 and CDR2: LNHDA and SQIVND (reference sequence). J gave up 1 base and V 6 bases, and 1 base lay outside the gene matches. CDR3 coding DNA: TGTGCCAGTAGAGGACAGGGTAACTATGGCTACACCTTC. Translating it yields CASRGQGNYGYTF. The complete variable domain, with remaining parts taken from reference TRBV19 and TRBJ1-2, reads DGGITQSPKYLFRKEGQNVTLSCEQNLNHDAMYWYRQDPGQGLRLIYYSQIVNDFQKGDIAEGYSVSREKKESFPLTVTSAQKNPTAFYLCASRGQGNYGYTFGSGTRLTVV.

The chain combines TRBV6-1 with TRBJ2-7; TRBD2 matches at 7 bases. CDR3 size: 13 residues. Germline V gene data show CDR1 as MNHNS and CDR2 as SASEGT. V lost 5 bases and J lost 7; bases outside the gene matches: 8. CDR3 bases: TGTGCCAGCAGTCCGTGGGAGGGGCTTGAGCAGTACTTC. It specifies CASSPWEGLEQYF.

V is TRBV4-1 and J is TRBJ2-1, with TRBD1 matching over 8 bases. The CDR3 consists of 16 residues. Germline-derived CDR1 and CDR2 are MGHRA and YSYEKL. V dropped 2 bases and J dropped 0; count of bases not matched to a gene: 3. The CDR3 DNA reads TGCGCCAGCAGCCAACCTGACAGGGGCTCCTACAATGAGCAGTTCTTC. It yields the protein CASSQPDRGSYNEQFF.

The V gene is TRBV27, the J gene TRBJ1-6; D gene ambiguous. The germline CDR1 and CDR2 sequences are MNHEY and SMNVEV (reference sequence). This CDR3 contains 14 residues. Trimming stripped 6 bases from V and 1 base from J, with 7 bases between. CDR3 nucleotide sequence: TGTGCCAGCAGGACTGGGTCCTATAATTCACCCCTCCACTTT. As protein: CASRTGSYNSPLHF.

The chain links TRBV29-1 to TRBJ2-1; D perhaps matches TRBD2 (6 bases). This CDR3 is built from 13 residues. Germline CDR1 and CDR2: SQVTM and ANQGSEA. V lost 2 bases and J 7 bases, leaving 12 bases between the germline ends. CDR3 amino acids: CSVERGSGNEQFF. For the CDR3, the DNA is TGCAGCGTTGAACGTGGTAGCGGAAATGAGCAGTTCTTC.

This clone was picked up one time. The rearrangement links TRBV4-2 to TRBJ2-7; D is perhaps TRBD2 (6 bases). Germline loops: CDR1 LGHNA, CDR2 YNFKEQ. V lost 0 bases, J lost 4 bases, and 16 bases lay in between. The CDR3 runs 16 residues. The CDR3 protein is CASSQDEVGSEYEQYF. The CDR3 region has the DNA TGTGCCAGCAGCCAAGATGAGGTCGGGAGTGAATACGAGCAGTACTTC.

This rearrangement joins TRBV9 to TRBJ2-1, with a weak D call TRBD2 (5 bases). The germline gives CDR1 SGDLS, CDR2 YYNGEE. The germline V and J ends were trimmed by 0 bases and 5 bases, with 9 bases remaining between them. CDR3 size: 14 residues. Here the CDR3 DNA reads TGTGCCAGCAGCGTAGGGGCCGGGGACAATGAGCAGTTCTTC. It codes for CASSVGAGDNEQFF.

This clone has just a few counts. The chain carries TRBV18 and TRBJ2-5; TRBD2 might be the D (6 bases). Germline loops: CDR1 KGHSH, CDR2 LQKENI. The CDR3 sequence is 13 residues long. V lost 2 bases to trimming and J lost 8 bases, with 12 bases between them. Here the CDR3 DNA reads TGTGCCAGCTCACCAAGGGAAGCGGGTACCCAGTACTTC. It is translated as CASSPREAGTQYF. Complete variable domain (other parts from reference TRBV18 and TRBJ2-5): NAGVMQNPRHLVRRRGQEARLRCSPMKGHSHVYWYRQLPEEGLKFMVYLQKENIIDESGMPKERFSAEFPKEGPSILRIQQVVRGDSAAYFCASSPREAGTQYFGPGTRLLVL.

This chain links TRBV5-1 with TRBJ2-1; a weak D match, TRBD2 (6 bases). V lost 2 bases to trimming and J lost 2 bases, with 8 bases between them. Germline V lookup: CDR1 SGHRS, CDR2 YFSETQ. The length of the CDR3 is 14 residues. The CDR3 reads CASSLLAPYNEQFF. For the CDR3, the DNA is TGCGCCAGCAGCTTACTAGCCCCCTACAATGAGCAGTTCTTC. Full variable domain (rest looked up from reference TRBV5-1 and TRBJ2-1): KAGVTQTPRYLIKTRGQQVTLSCSPISGHRSVSWYQQTPGQGLQFLFEYFSETQRNKGNFPGRFSGRQFSNSRSEMNVSTLELGDSALYLCASSLLAPYNEQFFGPGTRLTVL.

This clone occurred a few times. This rearrangement joins TRBV10-2 to TRBJ1-6; 11 positions agree with TRBD1. Germline lookup yields CDR1 WSHSY and CDR2 SAAADI. V lost 6 bases, J lost 9 bases, and 1 base stayed unmatched. This CDR3 region has 13 residues. The CDR3 is CASRDRGLSPLHF. The CDR3 bases are TGCGCCAGCAGGGACAGGGGGCTTTCACCCCTCCACTTT.

V usage is TRBV10-1 and J usage is TRBJ2-7; 7 bases are shared with TRBD1. V was pared by 2 bases and J by 5 bases, with 6 bases of the junction left unmatched. Germline assignment: CDR1 WNHNN and CDR2 SYGVQD (reference sequence). The CDR3 runs to 14 residues. Here the CDR3 DNA reads TGCGCCAGCAGTGAGGGAAGACAGGGCGACGAGCAGTACTTC. Its translation is CASSEGRQGDEQYF.